What follows are 27 T cell receptor beta chains derived from one specimen sequenced in a study of siplizumab effects on memory and regulatory T cells. Generated by immunoSEQ multiplex PCR, the TCRdb table keeps only in-frame clones and is missing some. The table includes some 120,000 clones, roughly 94% detected once. Sequenced sample: non-Treg CD4+ T cells sorted from blood. The receptors were sampled from a human donor in good health.

The chain links TRBV7-6 to TRBJ2-5, with 12 positions matching TRBD1. The CDR3 length is 15 residues. With V trimmed by 3 bases and J by 5 bases, 4 bases remained unmatched. Germline-derived CDR1 and CDR2 are SGHVS and FNYEAQ. The CDR3 region is CASSFPGQGAETQYF. DNA of the CDR3: TGTGCCAGCAGCTTTCCGGGACAGGGGGCTGAGACCCAGTACTTC.

The V and J genes are TRBV5-1 and TRBJ2-7, with 14 nucleotides matching TRBD2. This CDR3 is 15 amino acids long. Germline lookup yields CDR1 SGHRS and CDR2 YFSETQ. Trimming at V came to 5 bases and at J to 5 bases, leaving 6 bases not matched to a gene. CDR3 nucleotides: TGCGCCAGCAGTTGGACTAGCGGGAGGCAAAACGAGCAGTACTTC. Its translation is CASSWTSGRQNEQYF.

The V and J genes are TRBV11-2 and TRBJ1-5; D remains unclear. There are 16 residues in the CDR3. Germline CDR1 SGHAT, CDR2 FQNNGV. V was cut by 2 bases and J by 4 bases, with 15 bases left in between. The CDR3 DNA reads as TGTGCCAGCAGCTTATTCGACTCAGAATTAAATCAGCCCCAGCATTTT. Its translation: CASSLFDSELNQPQHF.

V and J are TRBV2 and TRBJ2-3, with unresolved D. CDR3 length equals 14 residues. With 6 bases removed from V and 2 bases from J, the gap between germline ends came to 12 bases. The V gene's germline CDR1 is SNHLY and CDR2 FYNNEI. The CDR3 protein is CASRAPVYTDTQYF. DNA for the CDR3: TGTGCCAGCAGAGCTCCGGTATACACAGATACGCAGTATTTT.

Remarks on this clone: This sample also contains other DNA sequences that code for the same CDR3. J is TRBJ2-5 and V is TRBV5-6, with 7 positions matching TRBD1. Per germline, CDR1 SGHDT and CDR2 YYEEEE. The CDR3 consists of 16 residues. V shed 2 bases and J 5 bases; nucleotides not matched to a gene: 12. The CDR3 reads CASSFGLTGKGETQYF. In nucleotides, the CDR3 is TGTGCCAGCAGCTTTGGGCTGACAGGGAAGGGGGAGACCCAGTACTTC. Using reference TRBV5-6 and TRBJ2-5 for the parts outside the CDR3, the full variable domain is DAGVTQSPTHLIKTRGQQVTLRCSPKSGHDTVSWYQQALGQGPQFIFQYYEEEERQRGNFPDRFSGHQFPNYSSELNVNALLLGDSALYLCASSFGLTGKGETQYFGPGTRLLVL.

J is TRBJ2-7 and V is TRBV6-5; perhaps TRBD2 as D (5 bases). Germline-derived CDR1 and CDR2 are MNHEY and SVGAGI. V dropped 4 bases and J dropped 6 bases, with 19 bases sitting between them. The CDR3 totals 15 residues. The CDR3 DNA follows: TGTGCCAGCAGTTCGATGGGAACTAGGATAAGCGAGCAGTACTTC. Residues: CASSSMGTRISEQYF.

The chain carries TRBV6-1 and TRBJ1-6, with 11 bases matching TRBD1. The CDR3 is 16 residues long. With 3 bases clipped from V and 6 bases from J, the junction kept 4 bases outside the gene matches. From germline, CDR1 is MNHNS and CDR2 SASEGT. This CDR3 is CASSEAGTGGNSPLHF. The CDR3 DNA is TGTGCCAGCAGTGAGGCCGGGACAGGGGGTAATTCACCCCTCCACTTT.

The V gene is TRBV28, the J gene TRBJ1-5, with D unresolved. CDR3 length equals 13 residues. Germline V CDR1 and CDR2: MDHEN, SYDVKM. V shed 2 bases and J shed 5 bases, with 7 bases lying between them. The CDR3 sequence: CASSLQVDQPQHF. As DNA, the CDR3 is TGTGCCAGCAGTTTACAGGTCGATCAGCCCCAGCATTTT.

This clone has just one count. The chain recombines TRBV30 with TRBJ2-7; D may be TRBD1 (6 bases). From germline, CDR1 is GTSNPN and CDR2 SVGIG (reference sequence). The V gene lost 2 bases and the J gene lost 6 bases, with 14 bases spanning the gap. The CDR3 is made up of 13 amino acids. The CDR3 reads CAWSLQTGSEQYF. CDR3 bases: TGTGCCTGGAGTCTTCAAACAGGGTCCGAGCAGTACTTC.

This rearrangement joins TRBV5-1 to TRBJ2-1; 10 bases match TRBD2. Germline V gene data show CDR1 as SGHRS and CDR2 as YFSETQ. Losses at the gene ends were 3 bases for V and 3 bases for J; bases not matched to a gene: 6. The CDR3 runs 16 residues. Written as DNA, the CDR3 is TGCGCCAGCAGCTCTACCTGGACTAGCGGCTACAATGAGCAGTTCTTC. This gives the protein CASSSTWTSGYNEQFF. Full variable domain (missing parts from reference TRBV5-1 and TRBJ2-1): KAGVTQTPRYLIKTRGQQVTLSCSPISGHRSVSWYQQTPGQGLQFLFEYFSETQRNKGNFPGRFSGRQFSNSRSEMNVSTLELGDSALYLCASSSTWTSGYNEQFFGPGTRLTVL.

This clone was seen once. The rearrangement joins TRBV19 to TRBJ2-2; 7 positions match TRBD1. Trimming took 4 bases from V and 3 from J; bases not matched to a gene: 2. In germline, CDR1 is LNHDA, CDR2 SQIVND (reference sequence). The CDR3 sequence is 14 residues long. CDR3 bases: TGTGCCAGTAGTAAGGGGGCTTACACCGGGGAGCTGTTTTTT. It translates to CASSKGAYTGELFF.

The chain has TRBV18 and TRBJ2-7; D is unresolved. CDR1 is KGHSH, CDR2 LQKENI, per germline. The CDR3 totals 12 residues. Trimming shortened V by 2 bases and J by 5 bases, and 7 bases separated the two germline ends. This chain's CDR3 is CASSPSANEQYF. Written as DNA, the CDR3 is TGTGCCAGCTCACCATCGGCCAACGAGCAGTACTTC.

V and J are TRBV6-5 and TRBJ1-1, with TRBD1 matching over 7 bases. The V gene end was trimmed by 4 bases and the J gene end by 5 bases; junction bases not matched to a gene: 10. Germline CDR1 MNHEY, CDR2 SVGAGI. The CDR3 totals 15 residues. The CDR3 region is CASSSQQGRVTEAFF. CDR3 DNA sequence: TGTGCCAGCAGTTCACAACAGGGGCGGGTTACTGAAGCTTTCTTT.

Written as DNA, the CDR3 is TGTGCCAGCAGCTCGTACGGGAGCCAAGAGACCCAGTACTTC. Translating gives CASSSYGSQETQYF. The chain couples TRBV9 to TRBJ2-5; TRBD2 might be the D (6 bases). The germline gives CDR1 SGDLS, CDR2 YYNGEE. This CDR3 region has 14 residues. V gave up 4 bases and J gave up 1 base, with 11 bases separating them.

This rearrangement joins TRBV2 to TRBJ1-2; D is uncertain. Germline CDR1 SNHLY, CDR2 FYNNEI. The CDR3 loop spans 14 amino acids. The germline V and J ends were trimmed by 3 bases and 5 bases, with 13 bases remaining between them. This CDR3 reads CASSDTVGYYGYTF. The CDR3 region has the DNA TGTGCCAGCAGTGATACCGTAGGGTATTATGGCTACACCTTC.

The CDR3 spells CASSRPLADTQYF. CDR3 bases: TGTGCCAGCTCTCGGCCCCTTGCAGATACGCAGTATTTT. The rearrangement uses TRBV6-5 and TRBJ2-3, with D unresolved. The CDR3 runs to 13 residues. The V and J ends lost 8 bases and 4 bases respectively, with 13 bases between them. The germline V gene encodes CDR1 MNHEY and CDR2 SVGAGI.

The CDR3 loop reads CASSLSEGGKTQYF. The CDR3 DNA is TGTGCCAGCAGCTTATCCGAGGGGGGAAAGACCCAGTACTTC. The chain recombines TRBV7-2 with TRBJ2-5; D possibly uses TRBD1 or TRBD2 (6 bases each). The CDR3 length is 14 residues. Germline CDR1 and CDR2: SGHTA and FQGNSA. Trimming took off 2 bases at V and 6 bases at J, with 13 bases between the two ends.

This chain uses TRBV27 with TRBJ2-7; 11 bases map to TRBD2. The CDR3 is 16 amino acids. Germline CDR1 is MNHEY and CDR2 is SMNVEV (reference sequence). V dropped 3 bases and J dropped 5; count of bases not matched to a gene: 9. This chain's CDR3 is CASSLSLAGGPNEQYF. CDR3 nucleotides: TGTGCCAGCAGTTTGTCTTTAGCGGGAGGGCCTAACGAGCAGTACTTC.

The gene calls are TRBV13 and TRBJ1-4; D remains ambiguous. Per the germline V gene, CDR1 is PRHDT and CDR2 is FYEKMQ (reference sequence). V was cut by 5 bases and J by 8 bases, with 24 bases left in between. This CDR3 spans 17 amino acids. CDR3 sequence: CASSGPRGGPVPEKLFF. The CDR3 coding sequence is TGTGCCAGCAGCGGCCCTCGGGGTGGACCGGTGCCCGAAAAACTGTTTTTT.

The chain carries TRBV13 and TRBJ2-2; 7 nucleotides align to TRBD2. The germline V gene has CDR1 PRHDT and CDR2 FYEKMQ (reference sequence). V was pared by 2 bases and J by 2 bases, with 11 bases of the junction left unmatched. The CDR3 contains 18 residues. CDR3 sequence: CASSLWARLAVNTGELFF. CDR3 DNA sequence: TGTGCCAGCAGCTTATGGGCGAGGCTAGCGGTTAACACCGGGGAGCTGTTTTTT.

This clone was detected once. The chain couples TRBV18 to TRBJ2-7; D is uncertain. Germline assignment: CDR1 KGHSH and CDR2 LQKENI. The CDR3 consists of 13 residues. V lost 3 bases and J 0 bases, leaving 6 bases between the germline ends. CDR3 bases: TGTGCCAGCTCACCTGGGATCTCCTACGAGCAGTACTTC. It is translated as CASSPGISYEQYF.

The CDR3 region is CASSLVRTVDPLGGYTF. The CDR3 nucleotides read TGTGCCAGCAGCTTAGTTCGGACAGTAGACCCCCTTGGTGGCTACACCTTC. The chain carries TRBV7-2 and TRBJ1-2, with D possibly TRBD1 on 6 matching bases. CDR1 is SGHTA, CDR2 FQGNSA, per germline. The length of the CDR3 is 17 residues. Trimming cost V 1 base and J 7 bases, with 22 bases left between them.

The CDR3 region is CASSLRRNTEAFF. For the CDR3, the DNA is TGTGCCAGCAGCTTAAGGAGGAACACTGAAGCTTTCTTT. The chain recombines TRBV7-3 with TRBJ1-1; unclear D gene. Deletions cut 1 base from V and 1 base from J, with 4 bases between. Per germline, CDR1 SGHTA and CDR2 FQGTGA. CDR3 length: 13 residues.

The rearrangement uses TRBV5-1 and TRBJ2-3, with 9 bases lining up with TRBD2. CDR3 size: 16 residues. Germline trimming cut 4 bases from V and 2 bases from J; bases unmatched to any gene: 8. CDR1 is SGHRS, CDR2 YFSETQ, per germline. The CDR3 loop reads CASSPGAGGATDTQYF. The DNA of the CDR3 is TGCGCCAGCAGCCCCGGGGCGGGGGGGGCCACAGATACGCAGTATTTT.

This sequence joins TRBV7-8 and TRBJ1-1; TRBD1 aligns across 7 bases. Germline CDR1 and CDR2: SGHVS and FQNEAQ. This CDR3 region has 13 residues. V trimming: 5 bases; J trimming: 3 bases; junction bases outside the gene matches: 3. The CDR3 reads CASSITGDTEAFF. CDR3 sequence (DNA): TGTGCCAGCAGCATCACAGGGGACACTGAAGCTTTCTTT.

About this clone itself: At one end, the junction sequence differs from germline, possibly due to a read error. V gene TRBV18 combines with J gene TRBJ2-2; 9 nucleotides match TRBD1. The CDR3 length is 16 residues. Germline lookup yields CDR1 KGHSH and CDR2 LQKENI. The CDR3 loop reads CASSPQGASNTGELFF. In nucleotides, the CDR3 is TGTGCCAGCTCGCCACAGGGGGCGTCGAACACCGGGGAGCTGTTTTTT.

This chain connects TRBV5-4 to TRBJ2-1, with 9 bases matching TRBD2. The V and J ends lost 3 bases and 5 bases, in that order; junction bases with no gene match: 6. This CDR3 region has 15 residues. Germline V gene lookup returns CDR1 SGHNT and CDR2 YYREEE (reference sequence). CDR3 in DNA: TGTGCCAGCAGCTCTGGGACTAGCAGGAACAATGAGCAGTTCTTC. Its translation: CASSSGTSRNNEQFF.